Following are 5 T cell receptor beta chains from one sample sequenced in a study of blood T cells in healthy people across ages. Through a sample-barcoded 5' primer and a J-beta primer mix, a second PCR was run for about 6 to 12 cycles. Each CDR3 protein gets one entry after TCRdb re-called the 5' RACE reads with MiXCR. The data hold over 450,000 distinct CDR3 sequences, with about 25% observed a single time. Separately, the same data were catalogued under a study of T cells of mothers and their children.

Sequencing input: blood. Every receptor here comes from a boy between 10 and 17 years old in good health.

This clonotype has only a few counts. The V gene is TRBV13, the J gene TRBJ2-6, with TRBD1 as a possible D gene (5 bases). The germline gives CDR1 PRHDT, CDR2 FYEKMQ (reference sequence). This CDR3 has 17 residues. Between the trimmed V and J ends, which lost 5 bases and 1 base, there was a span of 15 bases. The CDR3 DNA reads as TGTGCCAGCAGCGGAAGTAGGGGTTATTCTGGGGCCAACGTCCTGACTTTC. It is translated as CASSGSRGYSGANVLTF.

This chain joins TRBV9 and TRBJ2-1; tentatively, D is TRBD1 or TRBD2 (5 bases each). The V gene's germline CDR1 is SGDLS and CDR2 YYNGEE. V lost 0 bases and J 4 bases, leaving 14 bases between the germline ends. The CDR3 is 16 amino acids. DNA for the CDR3: TGTGCCAGCAGCGTAGGTCCCGGGACGTTATACAATGAGCAGTTCTTC. Amino acid sequence: CASSVGPGTLYNEQFF.

This sequence joins TRBV12-3 or TRBV12-4 and TRBJ2-5; 10 bases are a match to TRBD2. The J call is doubtful: the DNA matches TRBJ2-1 better. The CDR3 consists of 16 residues. CDR3 sequence reads: CASSLRPSGGLWEQFF. The DNA for the CDR3 is TGTGCCAGCAGTTTAAGGCCTAGCGGGGGCCTCTGGGAGCAGTTCTTC.

This clonotype was picked up a small number of times. This chain links TRBV7-6 with TRBJ2-5, with 8 bases fitting TRBD1. Trimming at V came to 4 bases and at J to 6 bases, leaving 10 bases not matched to a gene. The germline CDR1 and CDR2 sequences are SGHVS and FNYEAQ. The CDR3 totals 15 residues. The CDR3 loop reads CASSSWTGLVKTQYF. As DNA, the CDR3 is TGTGCCAGCAGCTCCTGGACAGGGTTGGTAAAGACCCAGTACTTC.

This clonotype was detected only a few times. The chain recombines TRBV25-1 with TRBJ1-2; TRBD1 agrees at 7 bases. V lost 8 bases to trimming and J lost 4 bases; unmatched junction nucleotides: 4. CDR1 and CDR2 (germline): MGHDK, SYGVNS. CDR3 size: 12 residues. The CDR3 loop reads CASWDSFYGYTF. In DNA form, the CDR3 reads TGTGCCAGCTGGGACAGTTTCTATGGCTACACCTTC.